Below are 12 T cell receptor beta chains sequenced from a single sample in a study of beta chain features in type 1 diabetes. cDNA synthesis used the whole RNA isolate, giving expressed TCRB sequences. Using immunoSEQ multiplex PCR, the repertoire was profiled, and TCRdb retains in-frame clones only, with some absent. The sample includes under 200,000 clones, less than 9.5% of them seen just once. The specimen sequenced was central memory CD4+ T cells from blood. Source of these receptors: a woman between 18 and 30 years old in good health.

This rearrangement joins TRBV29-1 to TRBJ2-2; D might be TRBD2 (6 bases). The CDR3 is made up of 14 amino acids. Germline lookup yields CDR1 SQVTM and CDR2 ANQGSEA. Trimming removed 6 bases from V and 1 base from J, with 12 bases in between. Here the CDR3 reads CSVARRGNTGELFF. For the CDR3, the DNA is TGCAGCGTCGCACGGCGGGGGAACACCGGGGAGCTGTTTTTT.

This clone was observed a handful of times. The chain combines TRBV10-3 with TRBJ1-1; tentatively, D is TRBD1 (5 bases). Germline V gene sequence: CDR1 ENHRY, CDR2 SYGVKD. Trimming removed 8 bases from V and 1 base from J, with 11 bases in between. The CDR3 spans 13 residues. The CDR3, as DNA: TGTGCCATCGGGGTCGGGGGGAACACTGAAGCTTTCTTT. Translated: CAIGVGGNTEAFF.

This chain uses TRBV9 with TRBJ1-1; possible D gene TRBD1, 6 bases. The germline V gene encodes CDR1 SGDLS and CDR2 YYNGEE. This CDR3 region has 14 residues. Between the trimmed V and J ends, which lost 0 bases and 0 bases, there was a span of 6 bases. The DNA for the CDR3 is TGTGCCAGCAGCGTAGACAGGGTGAACACTGAAGCTTTCTTT. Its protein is CASSVDRVNTEAFF. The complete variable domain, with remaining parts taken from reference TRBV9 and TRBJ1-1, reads DSGVTQTPKHLITATGQRVTLRCSPRSGDLSVYWYQQSLDQGLQFLIQYYNGEERAKGNILERFSAQQFPDLHSELNLSSLELGDSALYFCASSVDRVNTEAFFGQGTRLTVV.

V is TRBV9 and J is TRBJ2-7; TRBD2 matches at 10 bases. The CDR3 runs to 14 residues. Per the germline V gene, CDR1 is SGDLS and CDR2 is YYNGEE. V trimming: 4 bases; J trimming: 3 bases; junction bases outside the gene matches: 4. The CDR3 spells CASSSGTSDYEQYF. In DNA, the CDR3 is TGTGCCAGCAGCTCCGGGACTAGCGACTACGAGCAGTACTTC.

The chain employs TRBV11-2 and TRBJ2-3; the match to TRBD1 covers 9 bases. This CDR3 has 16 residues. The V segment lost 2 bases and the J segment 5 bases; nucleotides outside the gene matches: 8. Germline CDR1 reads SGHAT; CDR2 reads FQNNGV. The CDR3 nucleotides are TGTGCCAGCAGCTTATTGTTGACAGGGGGTTTAGATACGCAGTATTTT. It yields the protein CASSLLLTGGLDTQYF.

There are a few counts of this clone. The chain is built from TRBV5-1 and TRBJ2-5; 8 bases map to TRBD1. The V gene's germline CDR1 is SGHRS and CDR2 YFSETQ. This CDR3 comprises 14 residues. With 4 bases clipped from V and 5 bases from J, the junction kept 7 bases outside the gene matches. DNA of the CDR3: TGCGCCAGCAGCACCGACAGGGGTGTTGAGACCCAGTACTTC. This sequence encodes CASSTDRGVETQYF. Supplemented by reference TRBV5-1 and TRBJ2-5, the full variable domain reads KAGVTQTPRYLIKTRGQQVTLSCSPISGHRSVSWYQQTPGQGLQFLFEYFSETQRNKGNFPGRFSGRQFSNSRSEMNVSTLELGDSALYLCASSTDRGVETQYFGPGTRLLVL.

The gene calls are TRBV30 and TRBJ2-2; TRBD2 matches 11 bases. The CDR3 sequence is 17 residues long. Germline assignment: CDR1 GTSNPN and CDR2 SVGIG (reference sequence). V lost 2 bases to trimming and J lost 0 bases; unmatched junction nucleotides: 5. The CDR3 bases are TGTGCCTGGAGTCGGGCTAGCGGGAGGACGAACACCGGGGAGCTGTTTTTT. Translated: CAWSRASGRTNTGELFF.

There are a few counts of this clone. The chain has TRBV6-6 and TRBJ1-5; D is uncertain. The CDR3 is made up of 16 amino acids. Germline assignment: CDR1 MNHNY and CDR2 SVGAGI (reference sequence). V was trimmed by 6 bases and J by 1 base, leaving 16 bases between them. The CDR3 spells CASRDPTGGSNQPQHF. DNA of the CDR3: TGTGCCAGCAGAGACCCGACGGGCGGGAGCAATCAGCCCCAGCATTTT.

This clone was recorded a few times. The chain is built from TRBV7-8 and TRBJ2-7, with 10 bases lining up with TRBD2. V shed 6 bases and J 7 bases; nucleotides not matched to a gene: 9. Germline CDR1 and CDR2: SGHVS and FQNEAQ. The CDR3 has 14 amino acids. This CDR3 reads CASSFLAGGGEQYF. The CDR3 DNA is TGTGCCAGCAGTTTTTTAGCGGGAGGTGGAGAGCAGTACTTC. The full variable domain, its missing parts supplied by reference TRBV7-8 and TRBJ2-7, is GAGVSQSPRYKVAKRGQDVALRCDPISGHVSLFWYQQALGQGPEFLTYFQNEAQLDKSGLPSDRFFAERPEGSVSTLKIQRTQQEDSAVYLCASSFLAGGGEQYFGPGTRLTVT.

CDR3 sequence reads: CASSERRGGEETQYF. The CDR3 DNA reads as TGTGCCAGCAGTGAGCGGCGGGGGGGGGAAGAGACCCAGTACTTC. The chain uses TRBV6-1 and TRBJ2-5; 9 bases line up with TRBD2. The germline gives CDR1 MNHNS, CDR2 SASEGT. The CDR3 totals 15 residues. V lost 3 bases, J lost 3 bases, and 5 bases stayed unmatched.

CDR3 in amino acids: CASSSYLAGRVGEQYF. The CDR3 DNA follows: TGTGCCAGCAGTTCTTATCTGGCGGGGAGGGTGGGGGAGCAGTACTTC. The chain combines TRBV6-5 with TRBJ2-7; 7 nucleotides agree with TRBD2. CDR1 and CDR2 (germline): MNHEY, SVGAGI. V shed 4 bases, J shed 7 bases, and the junction held 16 bases outside the gene matches. This CDR3 has 16 residues.

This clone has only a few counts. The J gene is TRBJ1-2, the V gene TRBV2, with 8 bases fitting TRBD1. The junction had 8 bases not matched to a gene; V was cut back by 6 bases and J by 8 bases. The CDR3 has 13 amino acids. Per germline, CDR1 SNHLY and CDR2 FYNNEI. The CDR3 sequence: CASSGTGGRGYTF. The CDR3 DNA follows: TGTGCCAGCAGCGGGACAGGCGGCAGGGGCTACACCTTC.